A selection of T cell receptor beta chains follows, all from one sample in a study of identifying expanded T cells in peripheral blood. Clones were read by immunoSEQ multiplex PCR, and TCRdb kept only the in-frame ones, dropping some. The sample records 91,000 or so clones, about nine tenths being singletons. The sequenced material came from blood. The receptors originated from a person aged 18 to 75 in good health. The conserved cysteine and the conserved F or W are not part of the CDR3 here. Some rows mark clone size as missing; the rest say once, few, many or name a class of expanded clone.

V gene: TRBV4-3
J gene: TRBJ2-7
clone size: .
CDR3 protein: ASSPGFGEQY

V gene: TRBV4-2
J gene: TRBJ1-3
clone size: .
CDR3 protein: ASSQDPGQGGNTIY

V gene: TRBV4-2
J gene: TRBJ2-5
clone size: .
CDR3 protein: ASSQDSGEETQY

V gene: TRBV28
J gene: TRBJ2-3
clone size: .
CDR3 protein: ASAELRGASTDTQY

V gene: TRBV5-4
J gene: TRBJ1-1
clone size: .
CDR3 protein: ASSFRTGNTEAF

V gene: TRBV7-9
J gene: TRBJ1-3
clone size: .
CDR3 protein: ASSSRAGVGNTIY

V gene: TRBV6-5
J gene: TRBJ2-7
clone size: .
CDR3 protein: ASSMDRAPYEQY

V gene: TRBV28
J gene: TRBJ1-5
clone size: .
CDR3 protein: ASSLGRFSNQPQH

V gene: TRBV28
J gene: TRBJ2-1
clone size: .
CDR3 protein: ASSLRGGSENEQF

V gene: TRBV5-1
J gene: TRBJ2-1
clone size: .
CDR3 protein: ASSLARNNEQF

V gene: TRBV5-1
J gene: TRBJ2-7
clone size: .
CDR3 protein: ASRGTESYEQY

V gene: TRBV28
J gene: TRBJ1-1
clone size: .
CDR3 protein: ASTGTVGTEAF

V gene: TRBV9
J gene: TRBJ2-5
clone size: once
CDR3 protein: ASSVGTSGDQETQY

V gene: TRBV7-2
J gene: TRBJ1-5
clone size: .
CDR3 protein: ASSPAGGMDQPQH

V gene: TRBV2
J gene: TRBJ1-1
clone size: .
CDR3 protein: ASSTGSNTEAF

V gene: TRBV15
J gene: TRBJ2-2
clone size: .
CDR3 protein: ATSFRPLRTGELF

V gene: TRBV10-2
J gene: TRBJ2-5
clone size: .
CDR3 protein: ASSVAGETQY

V gene: TRBV4-2
J gene: TRBJ2-7
clone size: .
CDR3 protein: ASSPTGLFDEQY

V gene: TRBV29-1
J gene: TRBJ2-1
clone size: few
CDR3 protein: SERDSSGNEQF

V gene: TRBV25-1
J gene: TRBJ2-7
clone size: .
CDR3 protein: ASKGPRMY

V gene: TRBV21-1
J gene: TRBJ1-5
clone size: .
CDR3 protein: ASSKIPGDDSNQPQH

V gene: TRBV28
J gene: TRBJ2-7
clone size: once
CDR3 protein: ASSLRGSAYEQY

V gene: TRBV28
J gene: TRBJ2-7
clone size: .
CDR3 protein: ASSPSGNVYEQY

V gene: TRBV7-8
J gene: TRBJ2-3
clone size: .
CDR3 protein: ASSLAAGGPSTDTQY

V gene: TRBV27
J gene: TRBJ1-1
clone size: .
CDR3 protein: ASSPGQGLTEAF

V gene: TRBV7-3
J gene: TRBJ1-3
clone size: .
CDR3 protein: ASSLNPQGGGNTIY

V gene: TRBV4-2
J gene: TRBJ2-1
clone size: .
CDR3 protein: ASSQESEYYNEQF